This is a list of T cell receptor beta chains from one sample in a study of CD8+CD57+ T cells in acquired aplastic anemia. From the reads, TCRdb called clonotypes with MiXCR, one entry per CDR3 protein. The data contain over 150,000 distinct CDR3 sequences, 54% of them singletons. Sequencing input: sorted CD4+, CD8+, or CD8+CD57+ T cells (not recorded which) from PBMCs. The source is a human donor in good health, serving as a control. Each CDR3 is given with its conserved first and last residue. The D gene is left open where the match is weak. A row's size may be missing; if present it is once, few, many or a size class.

abundance	d_gene	v_gene	j_gene	CDR3nt	CDR3aa
NA	NA	TRBV20-1	TRBJ1-6	TGCAGTGCCCCCGGCACCGATTCACCCCTCCACTTT	CSAPGTDSPLHF
many	NA	TRBV24-1	TRBJ2-3	TGTGCCACCAGTGATTTGCAGGGTTTTGGAACAGATACGCAGTATTTT	CATSDLQGFGTDTQYF
many	NA	TRBV2	TRBJ2-6	TGTGCCAGCAGTGAAAACAGGTGGGAGTACTCTGGGGCCAACGTCCTGACTTTC	CASSENRWEYSGANVLTF
NA	NA	TRBV29-1	TRBJ1-1	TGCAGCGTGTCACCGGGGAACACTGAAGCTTTCTTT	CSVSPGNTEAFF
NA	NA	TRBV10-3	TRBJ1-2	TGTGCCATCAGTGAGGTCCCCCGCAACAAGAATAACCATGGCTACACCTTC	CAISEVPRNKNNHGYTF
NA	NA	TRBV7-2	TRBJ2-7	TGTGCCAGCAGCCCGCGGACAGACGCTTACGAGCAGTACTTC	CASSPRTDAYEQYF
many	TRBD1	TRBV4-2	TRBJ2-1	TGTGCCAGCAGCCAACCACAGGGGGACAATGAGCAGTTCTTC	CASSQPQGDNEQFF
NA	NA	TRBV9	TRBJ1-2	TGTGCCAGCAGCGTAGAGATTTGGAATGGCTACACCTTC	CASSVEIWNGYTF
many	NA	TRBV10-3	TRBJ2-4	TGTGCCATCAGCGCAGGGGCGGGGGCCAAAAACATTCAGTACTTC	CAISAGAGAKNIQYF
many	TRBD1	TRBV29-1	TRBJ1-2	TGCAGCGTTAGGGGAACAGGGGAGCTAGGCTATGGCTACACCTTC	CSVRGTGELGYGYTF
NA	NA	TRBV20-1	TRBJ2-7	TGCAGTACTAGACCCTGGACAGTCGACGAGCAGTACTTC	CSTRPWTVDEQYF
few	NA	TRBV20-1	TRBJ1-5	TGCAGTGCTAAACAGGGCAATCAGCCCCAGCATTTT	CSAKQGNQPQHF
few	NA	TRBV4-3	TRBJ2-5	TGCGCCAGCAGCCAAGTCGAAGGTTCCAGGCAGACCCAGTACTTC	CASSQVEGSRQTQYF
NA	NA	TRBV4-1	TRBJ2-7	TGTGCCAGCAGCACCCGATACTCACTCTACGAGCAGTACTTC	CASSTRYSLYEQYF
NA	NA	TRBV19	TRBJ2-2	TGTGCCAGTAGGGCCGGCGAGCGGGACACCGGGGAGCTGTTTTTT	CASRAGERDTGELFF
NA	TRBD2	TRBV12-3/TRBV12-4	TRBJ2-7	TGTGCCAGCAGTCAAACTAGCGGTTTAATCGAGCAGTACTTC	CASSQTSGLIEQYF
many	NA	TRBV25-1	TRBJ1-4	TGTGCCAGCAGTGAAAAGTATGAAAAACTGTTTTTT	CASSEKYEKLFF
NA	TRBD1	TRBV25-1	TRBJ1-4	TGTGCCAGCAGAGGACAGGGTATCACTAATGAAAAACTGTTTTTT	CASRGQGITNEKLFF
NA	TRBD2	TRBV7-2	TRBJ2-7	TGTGCCAGCAGTCCTAGCGGGGGGGACAGATACGCAGTATTT	CASSPSGGDRYAVF
NA	NA	TRBV7-9	TRBJ1-1	TGTGCCAGCAGCTCCGAGAACACTGAAGCTTTCTTT	CASSSENTEAFF
many	TRBD2	TRBV20-1	TRBJ2-7	TGCAGTGCTAGCGGGGGGTTATACGAGCAGTACTTC	CSASGGLYEQYF
many	NA	TRBV6-1	TRBJ2-7	TGTGCCAGCAACCTGGACAGCCAGCTGTCACTCTACGAGCAGTACTTC	CASNLDSQLSLYEQYF
many	NA	TRBV19	TRBJ2-2	TGTGCCAGTACATTTCAACAGGGAAGGGGGGAGCTGTTTTTT	CASTFQQGRGELFF
NA	NA	TRBV20-1	TRBJ2-3	TGCAGTGCTACATACAGGGTGAGGGCAGATACGCAGTATTTT	CSATYRVRADTQYF
many	TRBD1	TRBV5-8	TRBJ2-7	TGTGCCAGCAGCGGACAGGGGTCCTCCTCCTACGAGCAGTACTTC	CASSGQGSSSYEQYF
NA	TRBD2	TRBV7-3	TRBJ2-3	TGTGCCGGCAGCTCCCCCGGCCGCGGCGCTAGCGGGGGCCGCCCCGATACGCAGTATTTT	CAGSSPGRGASGGRPDTQYF
NA	TRBD2	TRBV19	TRBJ2-7	TGTGCCAGTAGTTCTAGCGGGGTCAACGAGCAGTACTTC	CASSSSGVNEQYF
many	NA	TRBV5-5	TRBJ2-3	TGTGCCAGCAGCTTTAGGCAGGTATCAGATACGCAGTATTTT	CASSFRQVSDTQYF